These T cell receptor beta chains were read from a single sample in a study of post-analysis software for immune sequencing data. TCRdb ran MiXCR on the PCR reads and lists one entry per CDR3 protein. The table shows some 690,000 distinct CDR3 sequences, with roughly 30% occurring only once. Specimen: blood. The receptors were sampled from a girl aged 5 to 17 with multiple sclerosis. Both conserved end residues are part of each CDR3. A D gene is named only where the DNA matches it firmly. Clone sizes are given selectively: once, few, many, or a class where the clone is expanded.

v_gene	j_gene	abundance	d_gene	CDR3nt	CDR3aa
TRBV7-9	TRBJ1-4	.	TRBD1	TGTGCCAGCAGCCCCCCAGGGGGCGCTGGGGAAAAACTGTTTTTT	CASSPPGGAGEKLFF
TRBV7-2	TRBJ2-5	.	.	TGTGCCAGCAGCTACCAGGGGATCCAAGAGACCCAGTACTTC	CASSYQGIQETQYF
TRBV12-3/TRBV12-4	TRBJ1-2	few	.	TGTGCCATCGGCTGGACGGACGGGCCAGGCTACACCTTC	CAIGWTDGPGYTF
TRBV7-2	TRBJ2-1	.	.	TGTGCCAGCAGCTTATTCGGGCACTCCTACAATGAGCAGTTCTTC	CASSLFGHSYNEQFF
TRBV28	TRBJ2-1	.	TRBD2	TGTGCCACCGGGACCGGACATAGCGGGATATGGGCTGAGCAGTTCTTC	CATGTGHSGIWAEQFF
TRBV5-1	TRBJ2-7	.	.	TGCGCCAGCAGCTTGGACGGCATCTACGAGCAGTACTTC	CASSLDGIYEQYF
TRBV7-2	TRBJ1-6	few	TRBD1	TGTGCCAGCAGCCCCGGCGGGACAGCCTATAATTCACCCCTCCACTTT	CASSPGGTAYNSPLHF
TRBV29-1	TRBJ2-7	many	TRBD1	TGCAGCGTTACATCCGGGACAGGGTTTTACGAGCAGTACTTC	CSVTSGTGFYEQYF
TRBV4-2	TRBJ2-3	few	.	TGTGCCAGCAGCCAAGATGTTGGGGGAGCAGATACGCAGTATTTT	CASSQDVGGADTQYF
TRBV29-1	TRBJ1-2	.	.	TGCAGCGTCCCACGGGGGGGTGGCTACACCTTC	CSVPRGGGYTF
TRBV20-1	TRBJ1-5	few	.	TGCAGTGCTAGAGTAAGGGACAACCGTAGCAATCAGCCCCAGCATTTT	CSARVRDNRSNQPQHF
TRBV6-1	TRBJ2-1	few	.	TGTGCCAGCAGTAGCCTAGAAGGGTTTAGGTACAATGAGCAGTTCTTC	CASSSLEGFRYNEQFF
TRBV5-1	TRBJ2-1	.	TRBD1	TGCGCCAGCAGCCCCCAGGGAGACAGGGCCAATGAGCAGTTCTTC	CASSPQGDRANEQFF
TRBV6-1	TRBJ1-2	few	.	TGTGCCAGCAGTGAACCTGGACGAGGCTACACCTTC	CASSEPGRGYTF
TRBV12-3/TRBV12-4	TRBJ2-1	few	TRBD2	TGTGCCAGCAGTTGGCGGGGGGCCAAGAGGAATGAGCAGTTCTTC	CASSWRGAKRNEQFF
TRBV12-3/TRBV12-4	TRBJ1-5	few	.	TGTGCCAGCGGCGCGGGCGGCTATAGCAATCAGCCCCAGCATTTT	CASGAGGYSNQPQHF
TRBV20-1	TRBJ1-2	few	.	TGCAGTGCTAGAGAGGCAGGGAGCTATGGCTACACCTTC	CSAREAGSYGYTF
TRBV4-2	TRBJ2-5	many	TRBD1	TGTGCCAGCAGCCAAGGAGACAGGGGTGAGGAGACCCAGTACTTC	CASSQGDRGEETQYF
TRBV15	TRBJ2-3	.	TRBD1	TGTGCCACCAGCACACCGCGGACAGGGAACACAGATACGCAGTATTTT	CATSTPRTGNTDTQYF
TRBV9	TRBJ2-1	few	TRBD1	TGTGCCAGCAGCGTAGGCTTGATGGGACAGGGGCATGAGCAGTTCTTC	CASSVGLMGQGHEQFF
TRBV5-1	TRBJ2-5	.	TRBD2	TGCGCCAGCAGCTCGGGAGGGCGGCTCATGACTCCAGAGACCCAGTACTTC	CASSSGGRLMTPETQYF
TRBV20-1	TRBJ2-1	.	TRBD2	TGCAGTGCCTGGACTAGCGGGAGGGAGCAGTTCTTC	CSAWTSGREQFF